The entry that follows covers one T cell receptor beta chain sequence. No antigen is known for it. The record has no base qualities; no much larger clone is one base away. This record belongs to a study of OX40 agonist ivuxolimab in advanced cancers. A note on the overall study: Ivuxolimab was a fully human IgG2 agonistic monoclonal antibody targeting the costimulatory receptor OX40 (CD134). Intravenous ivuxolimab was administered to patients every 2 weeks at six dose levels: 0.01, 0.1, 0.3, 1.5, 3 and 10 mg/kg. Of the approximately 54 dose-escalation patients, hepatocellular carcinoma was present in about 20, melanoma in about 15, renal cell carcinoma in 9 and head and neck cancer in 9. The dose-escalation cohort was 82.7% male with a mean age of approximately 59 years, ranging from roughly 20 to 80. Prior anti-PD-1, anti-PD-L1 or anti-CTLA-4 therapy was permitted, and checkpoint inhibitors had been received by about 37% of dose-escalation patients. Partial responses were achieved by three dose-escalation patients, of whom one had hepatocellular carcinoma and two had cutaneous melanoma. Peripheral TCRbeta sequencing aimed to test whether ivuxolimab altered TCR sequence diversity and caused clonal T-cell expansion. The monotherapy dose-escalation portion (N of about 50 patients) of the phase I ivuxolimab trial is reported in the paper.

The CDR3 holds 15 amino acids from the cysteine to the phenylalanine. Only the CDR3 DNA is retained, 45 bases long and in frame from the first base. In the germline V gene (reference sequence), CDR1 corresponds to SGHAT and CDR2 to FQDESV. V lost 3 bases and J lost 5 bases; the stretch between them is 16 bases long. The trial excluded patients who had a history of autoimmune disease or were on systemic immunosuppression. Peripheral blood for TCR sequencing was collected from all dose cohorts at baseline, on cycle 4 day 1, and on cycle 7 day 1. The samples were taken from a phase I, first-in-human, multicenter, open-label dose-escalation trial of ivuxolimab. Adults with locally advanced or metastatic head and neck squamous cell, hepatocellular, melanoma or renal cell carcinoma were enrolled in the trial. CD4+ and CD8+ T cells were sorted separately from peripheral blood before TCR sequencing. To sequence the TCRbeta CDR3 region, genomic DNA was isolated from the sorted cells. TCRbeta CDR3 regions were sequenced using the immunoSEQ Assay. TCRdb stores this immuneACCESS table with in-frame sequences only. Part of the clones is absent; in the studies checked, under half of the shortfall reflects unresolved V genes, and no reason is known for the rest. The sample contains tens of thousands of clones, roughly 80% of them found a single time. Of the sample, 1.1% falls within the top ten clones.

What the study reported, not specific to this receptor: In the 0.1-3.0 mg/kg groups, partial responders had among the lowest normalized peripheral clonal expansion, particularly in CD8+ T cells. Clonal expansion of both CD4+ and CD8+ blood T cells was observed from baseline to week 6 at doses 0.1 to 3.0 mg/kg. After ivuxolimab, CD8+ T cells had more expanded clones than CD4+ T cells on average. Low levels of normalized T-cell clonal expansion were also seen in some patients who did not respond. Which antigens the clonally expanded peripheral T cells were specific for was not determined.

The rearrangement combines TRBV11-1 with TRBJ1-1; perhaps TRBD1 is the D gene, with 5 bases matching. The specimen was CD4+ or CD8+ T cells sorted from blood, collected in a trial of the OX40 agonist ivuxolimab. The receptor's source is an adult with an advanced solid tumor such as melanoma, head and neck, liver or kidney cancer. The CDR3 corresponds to CASSLGSGRGTEAFF. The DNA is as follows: TGTGCCAGCAGCTTGGGCTCTGGGAGGGGTACTGAAGCTTTCTTT. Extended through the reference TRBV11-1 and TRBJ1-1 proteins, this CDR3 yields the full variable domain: EAEVAQSPRYKITEKSQAVAFWCDPISGHATLYWYRQILGQGPELLVQFQDESVVDDSQLPKDRFSAERLKGVDSTLKIQPAELGDSAMYLCASSLGSGRGTEAFFGQGTRLTVV.